These T cell receptor beta chains were read from a single sample in a study of blood T cell repertoires in COVID-19. The table came from immunoSEQ multiplex PCR; TCRdb's copy has only in-frame clones and leaves some out. This table holds about 76,000 clones, more than 75% found once. Sequencing was done on a sample of peripheral blood. These TCRs come from a human donor in a cohort sampled during active COVID-19. CDR3s include the opening cysteine and the closing phenylalanine or tryptophan. Fields, in order: J gene, clone size, V gene, D gene, CDR3 DNA, CDR3 protein. D genes are given only for firm matches. Size is stated for part of the rows, as once, few or many counts, or as a class when the clone is expanded.

J gene: TRBJ2-3; clone size: -; V gene: TRBV6-5; D gene: TRBD2; CDR3 DNA: TGTGCCACCGTACTAGCGGGCACAGATACGCAGTATTTT; CDR3 protein: CATVLAGTDTQYF
J gene: TRBJ2-5; clone size: -; V gene: TRBV6-5; D gene: TRBD2; CDR3 DNA: TGTGCCAGCAGTACCTCTAGCGGAGAGGGGACCCAGTACTTC; CDR3 protein: CASSTSSGEGTQYF
J gene: TRBJ1-4; clone size: -; V gene: TRBV5-4; D gene: TRBD1; CDR3 DNA: TGTGCCAGCAGCGGACAGGGTCGTGAAAAACTGTTTTTT; CDR3 protein: CASSGQGREKLFF
J gene: TRBJ2-5; clone size: -; V gene: TRBV5-6; D gene: TRBD2; CDR3 DNA: TGTGCCAGCAGCTCAGAGACTAGCTTCTGGGAGACCCAGTACTTC; CDR3 protein: CASSSETSFWETQYF
J gene: TRBJ2-7; clone size: few; V gene: TRBV7-8; D gene: TRBD2; CDR3 DNA: TGTGCCAGCAGCTTAGGAAAGCGGGAGGGCTACGAGCAGTACTTC; CDR3 protein: CASSLGKREGYEQYF
J gene: TRBJ2-5; clone size: -; V gene: TRBV7-9; D gene: TRBD2; CDR3 DNA: TGTGCCAGCAGCTTTGGACTAGCGGGAGGAGAGACCCAGTACTTC; CDR3 protein: CASSFGLAGGETQYF
J gene: TRBJ2-1; clone size: few; V gene: TRBV10-2; D gene: TRBD1; CDR3 DNA: TGCGCCAGCAGTGAGTCGACAGGGAGCGGTGAGCAGTTCTTC; CDR3 protein: CASSESTGSGEQFF
J gene: TRBJ1-1; clone size: -; V gene: TRBV6-2/TRBV6-3; D gene: -; CDR3 DNA: TGTGCCAGCAGTTACGAGGGGGTGAACACTGAAGCTTTCTTT; CDR3 protein: CASSYEGVNTEAFF
J gene: TRBJ2-2; clone size: -; V gene: TRBV3-1/TRBV3-2; D gene: TRBD1; CDR3 DNA: TGTGCCAGCAGCCTGCGGACAGGCACAACCGGGGAGCTGTTTTTT; CDR3 protein: CASSLRTGTTGELFF
J gene: TRBJ2-3; clone size: -; V gene: TRBV5-8; D gene: -; CDR3 DNA: TGTGCCAGCAGCTTGGGAGTAGAGCGCGGCACAGATACGCAGTATTTT; CDR3 protein: CASSLGVERGTDTQYF
J gene: TRBJ1-6; clone size: once; V gene: TRBV6-5; D gene: -; CDR3 DNA: TGTGCCAGCAGTTACGGAGATCTTAATTCACCCCTCCACTTT; CDR3 protein: CASSYGDLNSPLHF
J gene: TRBJ1-2; clone size: many; V gene: TRBV28; D gene: TRBD1; CDR3 DNA: TGTGCCAGCATCCTACAGGGGGCGCCTTACTATGGCTACACCTTC; CDR3 protein: CASILQGAPYYGYTF
J gene: TRBJ2-1; clone size: -; V gene: TRBV2; D gene: TRBD2; CDR3 DNA: TGTGCCAGCAGTGAAGCTGGTGGGGGGGTTGGTGAGCAGTTCTTC; CDR3 protein: CASSEAGGGVGEQFF
J gene: TRBJ2-2; clone size: few; V gene: TRBV7-9; D gene: TRBD1; CDR3 DNA: TGTGCCAGCAGCCCGGACAGGGCCGCCGGGGAGCTGTTTTTT; CDR3 protein: CASSPDRAAGELFF
J gene: TRBJ2-3; clone size: -; V gene: TRBV6-2/TRBV6-3; D gene: TRBD2; CDR3 DNA: TGTGCCAGCAGTTACGATCGGACTAGCGGGCCACAGAAGGGTACGCAGTATTTT; CDR3 protein: CASSYDRTSGPQKGTQYF
J gene: TRBJ1-5; clone size: few; V gene: TRBV6-5; D gene: -; CDR3 DNA: TGTGCCAGCAGGGAGGGGTCTAGCAATCAGCCCCAGCATTTT; CDR3 protein: CASREGSSNQPQHF
J gene: TRBJ1-1; clone size: -; V gene: TRBV14; D gene: -; CDR3 DNA: TGTGCCAGCAGCCAAGTCTGGAACACTGAAGCTTTCTTT; CDR3 protein: CASSQVWNTEAFF
J gene: TRBJ1-2; clone size: -; V gene: TRBV29-1; D gene: -; CDR3 DNA: TGCAGCGTTGAAGGGGGGGGAGGCTACACCTTC; CDR3 protein: CSVEGGGGYTF
J gene: TRBJ2-1; clone size: -; V gene: TRBV28; D gene: TRBD2; CDR3 DNA: TGTGCCAGCAAGAGTAGCGGGCGATACAATGAGCAGTTCTTC; CDR3 protein: CASKSSGRYNEQFF
J gene: TRBJ2-5; clone size: -; V gene: TRBV4-2; D gene: TRBD2; CDR3 DNA: TGTGCCAGCAGCCAAGATGGGGTTAGCGGGAGCGTCCAAGAGACCCAGTACTTC; CDR3 protein: CASSQDGVSGSVQETQYF
J gene: TRBJ2-2; clone size: once; V gene: TRBV19; D gene: -; CDR3 DNA: TGTGCCAGTAGTGTTGCAGTCACCGGGGAGCTGTTTTTT; CDR3 protein: CASSVAVTGELFF
J gene: TRBJ1-1; clone size: -; V gene: TRBV7-2; D gene: -; CDR3 DNA: TGTGCCAGCAGCTTAGCGCTTACCAGGGGCCGCCGGGTGGCTTTCTTT; CDR3 protein: CASSLALTRGRRVAFF
J gene: TRBJ2-3; clone size: -; V gene: TRBV10-3; D gene: -; CDR3 DNA: TGTGCCATCGGTGGCCCGGGCGGGAACACAGATACGCAGTATTTT; CDR3 protein: CAIGGPGGNTDTQYF
J gene: TRBJ1-1; clone size: -; V gene: TRBV19; D gene: -; CDR3 DNA: TGTGCCAGTAGTGACAATATCATGAACACTGAAGCTTTCTTT; CDR3 protein: CASSDNIMNTEAFF
J gene: TRBJ2-7; clone size: -; V gene: TRBV30; D gene: TRBD2; CDR3 DNA: TGTGCCTGGAGTGGGAGCGGGAGCGAGCAGTACTTC; CDR3 protein: CAWSGSGSEQYF
J gene: TRBJ2-3; clone size: -; V gene: TRBV7-2; D gene: TRBD2; CDR3 DNA: TGTGCCAGCAGCTTAGGTTTCGGACTAGCATCAGATACGCAGTATTTT; CDR3 protein: CASSLGFGLASDTQYF
J gene: TRBJ1-1; clone size: -; V gene: TRBV4-1; D gene: TRBD1; CDR3 DNA: TGCGCCAGCAGCCCGGGACAGGGGGCCTCGTATGAAGCTTTCTTT; CDR3 protein: CASSPGQGASYEAFF
J gene: TRBJ1-1; clone size: -; V gene: TRBV18; D gene: -; CDR3 DNA: TGTGCCAGCTCACCACTGAGACTGGAGAACACTGAAGCTTTCTTT; CDR3 protein: CASSPLRLENTEAFF
J gene: TRBJ2-3; clone size: -; V gene: TRBV5-1; D gene: -; CDR3 DNA: TGCGCCAGCAGCTTCCTAGGCGCGGGCACAGATACGCAGTATTTT; CDR3 protein: CASSFLGAGTDTQYF
J gene: TRBJ2-7; clone size: -; V gene: TRBV19; D gene: TRBD1; CDR3 DNA: TGTGCCAGTAGTCCCCAAGGGGGCCGGTCCTACGAGCAGTACTTC; CDR3 protein: CASSPQGGRSYEQYF
J gene: TRBJ2-7; clone size: -; V gene: TRBV24-1; D gene: TRBD2; CDR3 DNA: TGTGCCACCAGTGATCGAACCCCGGGACTAGCTACCTACGAGCAGTACTTC; CDR3 protein: CATSDRTPGLATYEQYF
J gene: TRBJ1-2; clone size: -; V gene: TRBV5-1; D gene: -; CDR3 DNA: TGCGCCAGCAGCCTCAGGGGTGATGGCTACACCTTC; CDR3 protein: CASSLRGDGYTF
J gene: TRBJ1-2; clone size: -; V gene: TRBV29-1; D gene: -; CDR3 DNA: TGCAGCGTGAAGGGGGGGGACACCCTGAGGGGCTACACCTTC; CDR3 protein: CSVKGGDTLRGYTF
J gene: TRBJ1-2; clone size: once; V gene: TRBV5-8; D gene: -; CDR3 DNA: TGTGCCAGCAGCCCTCGGCCCAGGCAGGGCTACACCTTC; CDR3 protein: CASSPRPRQGYTF
J gene: TRBJ2-1; clone size: -; V gene: TRBV29-1; D gene: TRBD2; CDR3 DNA: TGCAGCGCGACTAGCGGGGGGGGGCATTTAGGGCAGTTCTTC; CDR3 protein: CSATSGGGHLGQFF
J gene: TRBJ1-1; clone size: few; V gene: TRBV30; D gene: TRBD1; CDR3 DNA: TGTGCCTGGTCGGGACAGGGGATTACTGAAGCTTTCTTT; CDR3 protein: CAWSGQGITEAFF
J gene: TRBJ2-2; clone size: -; V gene: TRBV7-7; D gene: -; CDR3 DNA: TGTGCTAGCAGACTCGGGGAGACCGGGGAGCTGTTTTTT; CDR3 protein: CASRLGETGELFF
J gene: TRBJ2-4; clone size: -; V gene: TRBV30; D gene: -; CDR3 DNA: TGTGCCTGGAGTGTAAGAGGCGCGGGGATAGCCAAAAACATTCAGTACTTC; CDR3 protein: CAWSVRGAGIAKNIQYF
J gene: TRBJ1-5; clone size: -; V gene: TRBV5-8; D gene: -; CDR3 DNA: TGTGCCAGCGGACTTAGCAATCAGCCCCAGCATTTT; CDR3 protein: CASGLSNQPQHF
J gene: TRBJ2-7; clone size: -; V gene: TRBV5-4; D gene: TRBD1; CDR3 DNA: TGTGCCAGCAGCGTGGACAGGGGGCCCTACGAGCAGTACTTC; CDR3 protein: CASSVDRGPYEQYF
J gene: TRBJ1-1; clone size: -; V gene: TRBV6-2/TRBV6-3; D gene: -; CDR3 DNA: TGTGCCAGCAGCCGCGAAGGGGTGGACACTGAAGCTTTCTTT; CDR3 protein: CASSREGVDTEAFF
J gene: TRBJ1-4; clone size: once; V gene: TRBV3-1/TRBV3-2; D gene: -; CDR3 DNA: TGTGCCAGCAGCCAAGTGGGCAGGGAGGCTAATGAAAAACTGTTTTTT; CDR3 protein: CASSQVGREANEKLFF
J gene: TRBJ2-3; clone size: -; V gene: TRBV5-1; D gene: -; CDR3 DNA: TGCGCCAGCAGCTCACGCTTGGCCGTAGATACGCAGTATTTT; CDR3 protein: CASSSRLAVDTQYF
J gene: TRBJ1-2; clone size: -; V gene: TRBV7-2; D gene: -; CDR3 DNA: TGTGCCAGCAGCTTACGGGGGAACTATGGCTACACCTTC; CDR3 protein: CASSLRGNYGYTF
J gene: TRBJ2-7; clone size: -; V gene: TRBV3-1/TRBV3-2; D gene: TRBD2; CDR3 DNA: TGTGCCAGCAGCCAAGATACCGGACCTGCGGGGGGGCAGTACTTC; CDR3 protein: CASSQDTGPAGGQYF
J gene: TRBJ2-2; clone size: -; V gene: TRBV6-2/TRBV6-3; D gene: -; CDR3 DNA: TGTGCCAGCAGTTACGGCAGGAACACCGGGGAGCTGTTTTTT; CDR3 protein: CASSYGRNTGELFF
J gene: TRBJ1-3; clone size: -; V gene: TRBV19; D gene: TRBD1; CDR3 DNA: TGTGCCAGTACGACAGGGGGCGGAAACACCATATATTTT; CDR3 protein: CASTTGGGNTIYF
J gene: TRBJ2-7; clone size: -; V gene: TRBV28; D gene: -; CDR3 DNA: TGTGCCAGCAGTATCGAGCTAGGAACCTACGAGCAGTACTTC; CDR3 protein: CASSIELGTYEQYF
J gene: TRBJ2-7; clone size: -; V gene: TRBV2; D gene: TRBD1; CDR3 DNA: TGTGCCACCACCGGGACAGCCTACGAGCAGTACTTC; CDR3 protein: CATTGTAYEQYF
J gene: TRBJ1-2; clone size: once; V gene: TRBV5-4; D gene: TRBD1; CDR3 DNA: TGTGCCAGCAGCCGCACCGGGACAGGGGCCGATGGCTACACCTTC; CDR3 protein: CASSRTGTGADGYTF
J gene: TRBJ2-7; clone size: -; V gene: TRBV29-1; D gene: TRBD1; CDR3 DNA: TGCAGCGTTGGACAGGGTATTTCCTACGAGCAGTACTTC; CDR3 protein: CSVGQGISYEQYF
J gene: TRBJ2-3; clone size: -; V gene: TRBV30; D gene: TRBD2; CDR3 DNA: TGTGCCTGGAGCCCAGGGACTAGCGGGAACACAGATACGCAGTATTTT; CDR3 protein: CAWSPGTSGNTDTQYF
J gene: TRBJ2-1; clone size: -; V gene: TRBV18; D gene: TRBD1; CDR3 DNA: TGTGCCAGCTCATCCGGACCCGGGACAGGGAATAATGAGCAGTTCTTC; CDR3 protein: CASSSGPGTGNNEQFF
J gene: TRBJ2-7; clone size: -; V gene: TRBV19; D gene: -; CDR3 DNA: TGTGCCAGTAGTGTCCAGGGATACTACGAGCAGTACTTC; CDR3 protein: CASSVQGYYEQYF
J gene: TRBJ2-1; clone size: once; V gene: TRBV5-1; D gene: TRBD2; CDR3 DNA: TGCGCCAGCAGCTTGCGGGCGGGAGAGGGAAATGAGCAGTTCTTC; CDR3 protein: CASSLRAGEGNEQFF
J gene: TRBJ2-3; clone size: -; V gene: TRBV7-2; D gene: TRBD2; CDR3 DNA: TGTGCCAGCAGCCTTAGCGGGGGCACAGATACGCAGTATTTT; CDR3 protein: CASSLSGGTDTQYF
J gene: TRBJ2-7; clone size: once; V gene: TRBV29-1; D gene: -; CDR3 DNA: TGCAGCGTTGAACCACGGAGGGGGGGAGCTCAGGGACGCGAGCAGTACTTC; CDR3 protein: CSVEPRRGGAQGREQYF